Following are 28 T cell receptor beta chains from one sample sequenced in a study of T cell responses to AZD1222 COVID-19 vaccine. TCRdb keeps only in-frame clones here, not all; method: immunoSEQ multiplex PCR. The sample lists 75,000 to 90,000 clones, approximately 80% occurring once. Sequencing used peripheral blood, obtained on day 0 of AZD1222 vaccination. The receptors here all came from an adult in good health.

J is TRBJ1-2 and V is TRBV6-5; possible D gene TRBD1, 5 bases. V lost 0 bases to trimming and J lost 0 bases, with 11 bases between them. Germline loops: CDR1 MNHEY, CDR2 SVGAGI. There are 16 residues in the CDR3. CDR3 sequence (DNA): TGTGCCAGCAGTTACTCTCCAGGGCCAACTAACTATGGCTACACCTTC. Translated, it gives CASSYSPGPTNYGYTF.

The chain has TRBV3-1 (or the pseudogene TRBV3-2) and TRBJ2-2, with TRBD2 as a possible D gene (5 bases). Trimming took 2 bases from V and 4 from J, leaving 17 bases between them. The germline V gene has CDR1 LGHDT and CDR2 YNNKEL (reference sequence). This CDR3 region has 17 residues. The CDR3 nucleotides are TGTGCCAGCAGCCAAAACGGGGTCGGGCCGCTCACCGGGGAGCTGTTTTTT. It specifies CASSQNGVGPLTGELFF.

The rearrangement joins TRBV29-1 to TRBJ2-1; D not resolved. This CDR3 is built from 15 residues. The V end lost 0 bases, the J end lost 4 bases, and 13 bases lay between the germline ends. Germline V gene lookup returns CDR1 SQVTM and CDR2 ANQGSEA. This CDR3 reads CSVEDRTKNYNEQFF. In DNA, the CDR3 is TGCAGCGTTGAAGATCGTACTAAAAATTACAATGAGCAGTTCTTC.

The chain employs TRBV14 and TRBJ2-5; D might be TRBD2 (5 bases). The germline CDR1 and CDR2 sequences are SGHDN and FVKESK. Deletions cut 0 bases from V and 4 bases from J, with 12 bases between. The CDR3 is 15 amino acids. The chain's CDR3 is CASSQDRRVRETQYF. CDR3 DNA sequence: TGTGCCAGCAGCCAAGATAGGCGGGTTCGAGAGACCCAGTACTTC. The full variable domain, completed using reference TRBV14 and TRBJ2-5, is EAGVTQFPSHSVIEKGQTVTLRCDPISGHDNLYWYRRVMGKEIKFLLHFVKESKQDESGMPNNRFLAERTGGTYSTLKVQPAELEDSGVYFCASSQDRRVRETQYFGPGTRLLVL.

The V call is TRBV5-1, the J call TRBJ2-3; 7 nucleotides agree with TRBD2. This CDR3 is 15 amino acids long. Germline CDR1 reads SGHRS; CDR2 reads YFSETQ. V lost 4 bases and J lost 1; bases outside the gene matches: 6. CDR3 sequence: CASSLQRGGTDTQYF. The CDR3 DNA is TGCGCCAGCAGCCTTCAGCGGGGCGGCACAGATACGCAGTATTTT.

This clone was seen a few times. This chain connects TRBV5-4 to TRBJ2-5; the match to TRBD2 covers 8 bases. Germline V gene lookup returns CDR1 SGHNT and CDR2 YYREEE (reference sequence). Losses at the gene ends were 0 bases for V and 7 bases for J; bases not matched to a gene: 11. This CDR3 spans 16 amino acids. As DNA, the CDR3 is TGTGCCAGCAGCTTGGGTCTAGCGGGTGGAGGGCGGACCCAGTACTTC. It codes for CASSLGLAGGGRTQYF.

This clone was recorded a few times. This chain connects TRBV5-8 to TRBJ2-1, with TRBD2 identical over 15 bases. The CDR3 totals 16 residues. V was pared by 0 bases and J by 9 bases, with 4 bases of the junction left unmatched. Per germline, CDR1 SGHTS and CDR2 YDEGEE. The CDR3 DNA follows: TGTGCCAGCAGCTTGGAAAGGACTAGCGGGAGGGGTGAGCAGTTCTTC. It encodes CASSLERTSGRGEQFF.

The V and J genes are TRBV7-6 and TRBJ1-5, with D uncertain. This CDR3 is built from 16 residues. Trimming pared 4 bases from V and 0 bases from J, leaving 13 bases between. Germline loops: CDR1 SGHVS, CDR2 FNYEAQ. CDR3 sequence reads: CASSYLGPYSNQPQHF. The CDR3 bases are TGTGCCAGCAGCTACCTAGGACCCTATAGCAATCAGCCCCAGCATTTT.

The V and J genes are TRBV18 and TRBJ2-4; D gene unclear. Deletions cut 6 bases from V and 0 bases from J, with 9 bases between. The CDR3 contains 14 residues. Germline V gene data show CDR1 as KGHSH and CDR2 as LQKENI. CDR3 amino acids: CASSPNPAKNIQYF. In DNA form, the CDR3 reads TGTGCCAGCTCCCCCAACCCAGCCAAAAACATTCAGTACTTC.

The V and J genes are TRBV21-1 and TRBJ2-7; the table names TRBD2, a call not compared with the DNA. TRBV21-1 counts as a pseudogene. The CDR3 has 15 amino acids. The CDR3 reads CASNKLRGSSYEQYF. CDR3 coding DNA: TGTGCCAGCAATAAACTACGCGGGAGCTCCTACGAGCAGTACTTC.

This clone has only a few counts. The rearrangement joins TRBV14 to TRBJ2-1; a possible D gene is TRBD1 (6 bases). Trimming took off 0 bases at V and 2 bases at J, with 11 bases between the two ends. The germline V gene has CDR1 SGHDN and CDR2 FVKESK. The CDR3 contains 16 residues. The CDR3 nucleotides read TGTGCCAGCAGCCAAGACCCAGGGGCGACCTACAATGAGCAGTTCTTC. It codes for CASSQDPGATYNEQFF.

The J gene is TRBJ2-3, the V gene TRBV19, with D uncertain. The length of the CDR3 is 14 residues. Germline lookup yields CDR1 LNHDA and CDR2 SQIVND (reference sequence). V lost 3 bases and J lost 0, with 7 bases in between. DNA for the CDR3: TGTGCCAGTAGTATTACATCTAGCACAGATACGCAGTATTTT. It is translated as CASSITSSTDTQYF.

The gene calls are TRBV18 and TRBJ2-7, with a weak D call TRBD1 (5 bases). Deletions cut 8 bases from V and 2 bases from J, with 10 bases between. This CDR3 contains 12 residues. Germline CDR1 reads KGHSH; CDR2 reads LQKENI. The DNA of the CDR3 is TGTGCCAGCACAGACAGTGCCTACGAGCAGTACTTC. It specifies CASTDSAYEQYF.

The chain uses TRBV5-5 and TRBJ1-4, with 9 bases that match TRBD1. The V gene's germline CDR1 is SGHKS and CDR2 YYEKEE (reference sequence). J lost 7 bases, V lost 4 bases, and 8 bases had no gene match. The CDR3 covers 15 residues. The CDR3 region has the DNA TGTGCCAGCAGCCGGCGGACAGGGGAACGTGAAAAACTGTTTTTT. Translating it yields CASSRRTGEREKLFF.

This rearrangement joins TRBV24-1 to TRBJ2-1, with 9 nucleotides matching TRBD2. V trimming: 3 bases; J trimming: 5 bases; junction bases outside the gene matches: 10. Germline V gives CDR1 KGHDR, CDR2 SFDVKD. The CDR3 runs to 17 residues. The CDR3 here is CATSDRRAGGAHNEQFF. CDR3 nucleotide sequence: TGTGCCACCAGTGATCGACGAGCGGGAGGCGCCCACAATGAGCAGTTCTTC.

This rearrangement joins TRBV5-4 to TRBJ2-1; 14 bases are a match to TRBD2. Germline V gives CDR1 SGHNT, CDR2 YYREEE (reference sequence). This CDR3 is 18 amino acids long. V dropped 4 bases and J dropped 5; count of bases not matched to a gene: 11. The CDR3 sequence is CASSPGTSGSGTHNEQFF. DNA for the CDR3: TGTGCCAGCAGCCCGGGGACTAGCGGGAGCGGAACCCACAATGAGCAGTTCTTC.

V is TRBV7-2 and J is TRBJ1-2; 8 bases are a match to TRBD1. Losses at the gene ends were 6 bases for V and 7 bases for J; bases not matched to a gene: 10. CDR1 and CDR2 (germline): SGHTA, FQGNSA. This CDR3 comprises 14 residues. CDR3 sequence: CASSSTDREGGYTF. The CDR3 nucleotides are TGTGCCAGCAGTTCGACGGACAGGGAGGGTGGCTACACCTTC. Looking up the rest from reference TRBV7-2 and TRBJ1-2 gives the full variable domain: GAGVSQSPSNKVTEKGKDVELRCDPISGHTALYWYRQSLGQGLEFLIYFQGNSAPDKSGLPSDRFSAERTGGSVSTLTIQRTQQEDSAVYLCASSSTDREGGYTFGSGTRLTVV.

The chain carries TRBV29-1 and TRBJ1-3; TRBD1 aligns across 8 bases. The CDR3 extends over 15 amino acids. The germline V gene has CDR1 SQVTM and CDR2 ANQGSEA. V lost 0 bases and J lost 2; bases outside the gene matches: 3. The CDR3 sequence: CSVEDPGGAGNTIYF. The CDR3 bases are TGCAGCGTTGAAGATCCAGGGGGCGCTGGAAACACCATATATTTT.

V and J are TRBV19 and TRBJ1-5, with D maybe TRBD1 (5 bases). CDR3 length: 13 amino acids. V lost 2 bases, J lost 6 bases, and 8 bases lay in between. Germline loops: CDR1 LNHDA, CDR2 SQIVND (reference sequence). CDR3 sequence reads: CASSIRRGQPQHF. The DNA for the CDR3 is TGTGCCAGTAGTATAAGGAGGGGTCAGCCCCAGCATTTT.

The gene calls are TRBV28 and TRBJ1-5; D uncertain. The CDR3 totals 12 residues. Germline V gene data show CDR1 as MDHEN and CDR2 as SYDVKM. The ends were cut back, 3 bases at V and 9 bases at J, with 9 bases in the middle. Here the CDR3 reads CASSLTLSPQHF. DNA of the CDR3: TGTGCCAGCAGTTTGACACTCTCGCCCCAGCATTTT.

The CDR3 DNA reads as TGTGCCGAAGAACCTATCCCGGGGGGGGAGCAGTACTTC. Amino acids: CAEEPIPGGEQYF. This chain links TRBV7-2 with TRBJ2-7; 8 positions match TRBD2. The germline CDR1 and CDR2 sequences are SGHTA and FQGNSA. Trimming removed 11 bases from V and 7 bases from J; junction bases left unmatched: 13. The CDR3 is made up of 13 amino acids.

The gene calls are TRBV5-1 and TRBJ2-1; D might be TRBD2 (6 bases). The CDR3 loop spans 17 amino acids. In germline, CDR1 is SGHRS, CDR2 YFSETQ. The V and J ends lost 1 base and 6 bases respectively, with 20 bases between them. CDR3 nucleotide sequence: TGCGCCAGCAGCTTGACGGGGGAGTCCTCCTTGGGCAATGAGCAGTTCTTC. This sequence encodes CASSLTGESSLGNEQFF.

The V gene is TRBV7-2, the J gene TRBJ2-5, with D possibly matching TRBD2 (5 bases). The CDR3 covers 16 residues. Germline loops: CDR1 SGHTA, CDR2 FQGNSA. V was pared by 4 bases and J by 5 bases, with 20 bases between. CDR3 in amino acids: CASSSNGIGGWETQYF. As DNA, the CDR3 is TGTGCCAGCAGCTCAAACGGAATTGGCGGGTGGGAGACCCAGTACTTC.

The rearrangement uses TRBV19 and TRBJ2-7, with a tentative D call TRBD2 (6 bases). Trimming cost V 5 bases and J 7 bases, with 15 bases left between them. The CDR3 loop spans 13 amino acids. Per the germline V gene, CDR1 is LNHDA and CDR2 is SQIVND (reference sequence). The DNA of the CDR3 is TGTGCCAGTAGTCCAGGAGGGGTGAGGGAGCAGTACTTC. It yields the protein CASSPGGVREQYF.

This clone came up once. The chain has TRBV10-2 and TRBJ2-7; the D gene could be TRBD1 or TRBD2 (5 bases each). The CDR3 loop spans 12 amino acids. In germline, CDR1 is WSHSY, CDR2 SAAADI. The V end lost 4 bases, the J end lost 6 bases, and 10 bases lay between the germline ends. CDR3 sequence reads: CASSGQGVEQYF. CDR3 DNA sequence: TGCGCCAGCAGTGGTCAGGGAGTCGAGCAGTACTTC.

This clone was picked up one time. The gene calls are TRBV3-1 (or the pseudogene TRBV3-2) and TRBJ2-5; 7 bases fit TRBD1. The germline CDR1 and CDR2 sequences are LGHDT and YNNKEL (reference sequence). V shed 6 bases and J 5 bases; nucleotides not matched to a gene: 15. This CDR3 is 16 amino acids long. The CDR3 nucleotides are TGTGCCAGCAGTCCCGAAGGCAGGGGGATTTATGAGACCCAGTACTTC. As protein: CASSPEGRGIYETQYF.

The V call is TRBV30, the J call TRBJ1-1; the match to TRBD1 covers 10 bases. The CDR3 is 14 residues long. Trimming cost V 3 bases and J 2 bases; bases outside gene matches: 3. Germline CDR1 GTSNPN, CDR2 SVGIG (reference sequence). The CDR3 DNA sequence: TGTGCCTGGAGGGGACAGGGGCTAAACACTGAAGCTTTCTTT. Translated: CAWRGQGLNTEAFF.

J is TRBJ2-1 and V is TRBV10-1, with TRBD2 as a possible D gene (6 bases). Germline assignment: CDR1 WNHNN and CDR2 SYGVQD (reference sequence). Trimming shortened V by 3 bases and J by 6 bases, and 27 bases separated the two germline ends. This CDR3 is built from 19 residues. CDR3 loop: CASSDLEGKENWLGNEQFF. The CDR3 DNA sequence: TGCGCCAGCAGTGATTTGGAGGGGAAGGAGAACTGGTTAGGCAATGAGCAGTTCTTC.